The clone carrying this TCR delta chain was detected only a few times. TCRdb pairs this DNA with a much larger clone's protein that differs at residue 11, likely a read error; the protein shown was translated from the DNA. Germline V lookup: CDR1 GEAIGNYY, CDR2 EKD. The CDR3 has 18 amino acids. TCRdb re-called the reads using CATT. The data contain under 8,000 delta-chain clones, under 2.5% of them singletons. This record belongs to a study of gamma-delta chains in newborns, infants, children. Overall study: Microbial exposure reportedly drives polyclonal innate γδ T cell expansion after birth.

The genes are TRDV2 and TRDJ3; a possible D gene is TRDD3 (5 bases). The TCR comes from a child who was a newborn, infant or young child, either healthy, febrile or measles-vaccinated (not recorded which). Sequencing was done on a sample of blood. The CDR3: CACDTGEARSRDTRQMFF. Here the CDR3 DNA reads TGTGCCTGTGACACCGGGGAGGCTCGCTCCAGGGACACCCGACAGATGTTTTTC.